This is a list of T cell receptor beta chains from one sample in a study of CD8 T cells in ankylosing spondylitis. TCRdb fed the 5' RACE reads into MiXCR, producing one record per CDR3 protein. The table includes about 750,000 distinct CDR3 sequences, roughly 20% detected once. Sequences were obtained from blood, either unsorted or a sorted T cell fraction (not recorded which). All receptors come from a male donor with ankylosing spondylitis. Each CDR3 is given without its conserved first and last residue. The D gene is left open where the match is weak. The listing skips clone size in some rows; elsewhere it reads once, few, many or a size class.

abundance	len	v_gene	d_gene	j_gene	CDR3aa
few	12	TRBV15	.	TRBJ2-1	ATSRPLADYEQF
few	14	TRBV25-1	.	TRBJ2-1	ASSDSGRGNYNEQF
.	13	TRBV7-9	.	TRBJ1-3	ASSLVVSSGNTIY
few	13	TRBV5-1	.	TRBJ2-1	ASSSVMGPYNEQF
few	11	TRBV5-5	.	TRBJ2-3	ASSRLEEDTQY
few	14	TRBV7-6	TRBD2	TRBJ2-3	ASSLIGTSEADTQY
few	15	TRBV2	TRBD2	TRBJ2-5	ASSVGPNRGVGETQY
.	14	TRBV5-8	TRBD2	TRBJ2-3	ASSFGSGESTDTQY
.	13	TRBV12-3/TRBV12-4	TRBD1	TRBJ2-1	ASSQQGAGFSEQF
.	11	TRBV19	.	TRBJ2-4	ASSPIPGNIQY
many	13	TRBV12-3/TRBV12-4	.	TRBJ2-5	ASSSMDRHQETQY
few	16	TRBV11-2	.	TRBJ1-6	ASSLVPGSSSYNSPLH
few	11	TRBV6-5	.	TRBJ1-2	ASSYSYGYGYT
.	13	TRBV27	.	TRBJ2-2	ASSFGLANTGELF
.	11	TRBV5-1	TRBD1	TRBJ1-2	ASSTGTAYGYT
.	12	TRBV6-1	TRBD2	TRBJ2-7	ASGGTSGVHEQY
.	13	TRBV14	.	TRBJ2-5	ASSQEGRAQETQY
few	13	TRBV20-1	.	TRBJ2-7	SASPIGQTDYEQY
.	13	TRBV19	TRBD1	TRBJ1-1	ASSPGTGMITEAF
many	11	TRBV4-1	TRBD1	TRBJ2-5	ASSQDRGETQY
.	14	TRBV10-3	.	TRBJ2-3	AISGYEGSVEWAQY
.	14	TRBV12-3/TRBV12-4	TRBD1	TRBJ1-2	ASSPQGAAGFLGYT
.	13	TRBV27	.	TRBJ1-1	ASTPIPPGAGKAF
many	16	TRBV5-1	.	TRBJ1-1	ASSLASSHRAMNTEAF
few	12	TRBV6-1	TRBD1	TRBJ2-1	ASREQGKWNEQF
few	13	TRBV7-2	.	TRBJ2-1	ASSLEGLRVNEQF
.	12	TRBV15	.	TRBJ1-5	ATSRGGRNQPQH
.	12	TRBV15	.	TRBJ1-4	ATSRAGANEKLF
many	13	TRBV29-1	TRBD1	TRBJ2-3	SVGERQGAADTQY
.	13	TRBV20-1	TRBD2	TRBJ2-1	SARLGLAGNNEQF
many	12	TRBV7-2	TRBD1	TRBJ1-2	ASSPVMLTGGYT
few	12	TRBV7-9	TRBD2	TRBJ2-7	ASSLTSGRYEQY
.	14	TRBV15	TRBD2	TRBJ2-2	ATSRPGGLDTGELF
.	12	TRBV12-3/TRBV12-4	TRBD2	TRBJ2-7	ASSSGLAGGRLD
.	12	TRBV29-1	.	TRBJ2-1	SVEPSESYNEQF
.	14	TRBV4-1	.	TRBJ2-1	ASSQDQRESYNEQF
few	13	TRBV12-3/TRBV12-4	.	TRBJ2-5	ASSLGSLGGETQY
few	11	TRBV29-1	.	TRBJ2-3	SVVEAGYYTQY
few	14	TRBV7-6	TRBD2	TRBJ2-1	ASSHRLAGGYNEQF
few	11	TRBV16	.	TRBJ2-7	ASSRQGRGDQY
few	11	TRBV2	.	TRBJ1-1	ASNSNMNTEAF
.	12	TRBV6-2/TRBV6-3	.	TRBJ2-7	ASTLGLQIYEQY
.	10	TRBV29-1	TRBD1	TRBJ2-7	SVGTDGYEQY
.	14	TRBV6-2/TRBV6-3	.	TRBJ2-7	ASSYSILGRAYEQY